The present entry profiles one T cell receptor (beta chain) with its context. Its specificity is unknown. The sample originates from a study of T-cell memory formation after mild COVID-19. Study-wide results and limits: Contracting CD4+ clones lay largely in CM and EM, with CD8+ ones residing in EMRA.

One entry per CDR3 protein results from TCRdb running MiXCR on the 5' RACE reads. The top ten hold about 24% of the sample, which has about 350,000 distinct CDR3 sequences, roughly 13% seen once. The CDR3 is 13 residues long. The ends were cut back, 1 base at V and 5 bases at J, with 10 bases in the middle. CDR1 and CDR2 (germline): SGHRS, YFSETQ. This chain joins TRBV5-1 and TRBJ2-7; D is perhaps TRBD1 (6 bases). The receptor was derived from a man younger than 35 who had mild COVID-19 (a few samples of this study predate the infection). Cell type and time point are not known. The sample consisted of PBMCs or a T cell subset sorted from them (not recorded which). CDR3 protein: CASSLKGDNEQYF. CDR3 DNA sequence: TGCGCCAGCAGCTTGAAGGGGGATAACGAGCAGTACTTC.